Here is one TCR beta chain with its context. The sample comes from a study of blood T cell repertoires in COVID-19. As for the study in general: The origin of the acute and convalescent COVID-19 samples was the United States, Italy and Spain. In each case, the material was cDNA or gDNA derived from T cells, B-cell-depleted T cells, or PBMCs.

The CDR3 runs to 15 residues. Germline lookup yields CDR1 MNHEY and CDR2 SMNVEV (reference sequence). The junction had 8 bases not matched to a gene; V was cut back by 6 bases and J by 5 bases. TCRdb's table, derived via immunoSEQ multiplex PCR, lists solely in-frame clones and lacks some. Of 150,000 to 200,000 clones in the sample, 84% were seen once. Cohorts were based on clinical histories the participants reported. The TCR sequence derives from a man aged 50 to 60 who had recovered from COVID-19. The source material was PBMCs or T cells enriched from blood (not recorded which). The chain uses TRBV27 and TRBJ1-5; 9 bases map to TRBD1. The CDR3 sequence: CASRQTGQGYQPQHF. CDR3 nucleotides: TGTGCCAGCAGACAAACGGGACAGGGATATCAGCCCCAGCATTTT.